Sequencing of this T cell receptor (beta chain) was carried out in a study of T cell responses to AZD1222 COVID-19 vaccine. TCRdb's table, derived via immunoSEQ multiplex PCR, lists solely in-frame clones and lacks some. The sample contains around 120,000 clones, around 89% of which appear only once. Trimming stripped 6 bases from V and 3 bases from J, with 14 bases between. Germline V gene sequence: CDR1 SQVTM, CDR2 ANQGSEA. The CDR3 has 13 residues. This TCR was recovered from an adult in good health. The specimen comprised peripheral blood, sampled on day 0 of MenACWY control vaccination. J is TRBJ1-1 and V is TRBV29-1, with a possible D match to TRBD1 (5 bases). CDR3: CSVGDGGDTEAFF. CDR3 bases: TGCAGCGTCGGGGACGGGGGAGACACTGAAGCTTTCTTT. The full variable domain, in which reference TRBV29-1 and TRBJ1-1 provide the parts outside the CDR3, is SAVISQKPSRDICQRGTSLTIQCQVDSQVTMMFWYRQQPGQSLTLIATANQGSEATYESGFVIDKFPISRPNLTFSTLTVSNMSPEDSSIYLCSVGDGGDTEAFFGQGTRLTVV.